The clone carrying this T cell receptor beta chain appeared many times. Its specificity is unknown. Specified time point: pre-sensitization, week 0. Treatment: therapeutic diphenylcyclopropenone sensitization with weekly scalp DPC. This specimen comes from a study of human T cells and chemical hapten exposure. The wider study: Patients' scalps got diphenylcyclopropenone weekly throughout the roughly 25-week study. Across samples, TCR yields varied, mostly owing to small differences in pooled library volumes. Overall study results and limits: With DPC sensitization, TCRs exceeding 1 in 1000 frequency showed no change.

TCRdb reprocessed the RACE reads via MiXCR and lists one record per CDR3 protein. The repertoire holds approximately 370,000 distinct CDR3 sequences, with 4.5% to 7% as singletons. CDR3 length: 16 residues. Germline loops: CDR1 SGHRS, CDR2 YFSETQ. V lost 0 bases and J 13 bases, leaving 23 bases between the germline ends. This TCR came from a woman under 30 with alopecia areata. Some clones in this sample may be carry-over from other donors' samples. This specimen consisted of whole blood, obtained in connection with sensitization to the hapten diphenylcyclopropenone (DPC). The V and J genes are TRBV5-1 and TRBJ2-1; no clear D gene. The CDR3 is CASSLASRFTSEGQFF. Here the CDR3 DNA reads TGCGCCAGCAGCTTGGCCTCCAGATTTACAAGTGAAGGCCAGTTCTTC.